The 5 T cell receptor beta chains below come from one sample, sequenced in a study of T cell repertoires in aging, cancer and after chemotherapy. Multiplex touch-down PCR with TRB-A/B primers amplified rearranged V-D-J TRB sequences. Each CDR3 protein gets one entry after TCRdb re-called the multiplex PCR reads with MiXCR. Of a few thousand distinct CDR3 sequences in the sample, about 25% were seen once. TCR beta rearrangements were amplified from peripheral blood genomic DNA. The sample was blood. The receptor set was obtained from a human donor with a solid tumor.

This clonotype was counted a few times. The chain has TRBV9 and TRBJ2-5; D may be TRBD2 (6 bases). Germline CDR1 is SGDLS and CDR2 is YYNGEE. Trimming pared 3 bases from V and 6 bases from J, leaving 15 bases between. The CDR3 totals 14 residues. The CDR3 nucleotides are TGTGCCAGCAGCGCCGCGGGGCAAGCCAAGACCCAGTACTTC. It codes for CASSAAGQAKTQYF.

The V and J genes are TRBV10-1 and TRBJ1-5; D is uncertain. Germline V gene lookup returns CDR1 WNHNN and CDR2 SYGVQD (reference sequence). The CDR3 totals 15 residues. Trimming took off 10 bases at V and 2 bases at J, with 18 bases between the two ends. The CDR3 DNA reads TGCGCCATCCCGACCACCTATCAGGGCAATCAGCCCCAGCATTTT. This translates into CAIPTTYQGNQPQHF.

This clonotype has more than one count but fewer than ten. The chain's CDR3 is CASSSAGTTGNYGYTF. CDR3 sequence (DNA): TGTGCCAGCAGTTCGGCCGGGACAACGGGTAACTATGGCTACACCTTC. The chain combines TRBV6-2 or TRBV6-3 with TRBJ1-2, with D possibly TRBD1 on 6 matching bases. The CDR3 runs to 16 residues. In germline, CDR1 is MNHEY, CDR2 SVGEGT. V lost 4 bases, J lost 1 base, and 16 bases lay in between.

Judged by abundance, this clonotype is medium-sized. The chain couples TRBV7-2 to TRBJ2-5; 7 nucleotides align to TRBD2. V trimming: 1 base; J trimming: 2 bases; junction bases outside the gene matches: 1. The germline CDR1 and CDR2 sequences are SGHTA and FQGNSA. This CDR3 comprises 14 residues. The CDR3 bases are TGTGCCAGCAGCTTAGTCGGGAGGCAAGAGACCCAGTACTTC. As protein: CASSLVGRQETQYF. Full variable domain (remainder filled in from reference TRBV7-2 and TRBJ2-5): GAGVSQSPSNKVTEKGKDVELRCDPISGHTALYWYRQSLGQGLEFLIYFQGNSAPDKSGLPSDRFSAERTGGSVSTLTIQRTQQEDSAVYLCASSLVGRQETQYFGPGTRLLVL.

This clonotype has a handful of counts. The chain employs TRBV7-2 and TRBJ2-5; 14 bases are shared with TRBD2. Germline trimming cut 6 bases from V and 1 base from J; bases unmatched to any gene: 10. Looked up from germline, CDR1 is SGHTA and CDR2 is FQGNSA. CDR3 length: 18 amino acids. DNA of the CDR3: TGTGCCAGCAGTTCGCGACTAGCGGGAGGGCGCTTCCAAGAGACCCAGTACTTC. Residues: CASSSRLAGGRFQETQYF.